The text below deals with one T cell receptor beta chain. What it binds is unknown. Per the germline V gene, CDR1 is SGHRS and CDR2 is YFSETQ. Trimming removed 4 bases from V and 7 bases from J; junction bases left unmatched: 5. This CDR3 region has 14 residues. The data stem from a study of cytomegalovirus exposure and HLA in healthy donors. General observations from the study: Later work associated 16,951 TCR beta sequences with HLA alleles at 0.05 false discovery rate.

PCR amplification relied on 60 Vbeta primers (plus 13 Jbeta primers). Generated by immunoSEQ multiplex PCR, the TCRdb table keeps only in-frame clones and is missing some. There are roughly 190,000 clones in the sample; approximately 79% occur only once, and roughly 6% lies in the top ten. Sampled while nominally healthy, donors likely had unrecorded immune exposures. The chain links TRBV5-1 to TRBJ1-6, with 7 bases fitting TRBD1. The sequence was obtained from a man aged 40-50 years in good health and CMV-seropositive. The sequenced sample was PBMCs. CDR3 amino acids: CASSPTGPNSPLHF. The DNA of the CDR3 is TGCGCCAGCAGCCCGACAGGGCCGAATTCACCCCTCCACTTT.